Shown below are 22 T cell receptor beta chains from a single sample sequenced in a study of radiotherapy plus CTLA-4 blockade in lung cancer. The protocol was immunoSEQ multiplex PCR, while the TCRdb copy is restricted to in-frame clones and leaves out a portion. The table includes some 23,000 clones, approximately 73% detected once. The source material was peripheral blood, sampled from a patient treated with radiotherapy plus ipilimumab. The source is a human donor with non-small cell lung cancer who had stable disease on radiotherapy plus ipilimumab.

This clone was detected only a few times. This rearrangement joins TRBV7-2 to TRBJ1-1; 7 bases line up with TRBD1. The germline V gene has CDR1 SGHTA and CDR2 FQGNSA. CDR3 length: 13 residues. V gave up 8 bases and J gave up 1 base; unmatched junction bases: 4. The DNA of the CDR3 is TGTGCCAGCTTGGGACAGTGGAACACTGAAGCTTTCTTT. It specifies CASLGQWNTEAFF.

The chain uses TRBV19 and TRBJ2-3, with D perhaps given as TRBD1 or TRBD2 (5 bases each). This CDR3 is built from 19 residues. V was pared by 7 bases and J by 2 bases, with 28 bases between. Germline V CDR1 and CDR2: LNHDA, SQIVND (reference sequence). The CDR3 loop is CASMGTGWGPDRTTDTQYF. CDR3 bases: TGTGCCAGTATGGGAACGGGATGGGGCCCCGACCGGACCACAGATACGCAGTATTTT. The whole variable domain, remainder taken from reference TRBV19 and TRBJ2-3, is DGGITQSPKYLFRKEGQNVTLSCEQNLNHDAMYWYRQDPGQGLRLIYYSQIVNDFQKGDIAEGYSVSREKKESFPLTVTSAQKNPTAFYLCASMGTGWGPDRTTDTQYFGPGTRLTVL.

The chain uses TRBV6-5 and TRBJ1-3, with a possible D match to TRBD1 (6 bases). Germline V gives CDR1 MNHEY, CDR2 SVGAGI. The CDR3 consists of 15 residues. Trimming took off 2 bases at V and 4 bases at J, with 12 bases between the two ends. DNA for the CDR3: TGTGCCAGCAGTTACAGTCCGGGGGCGGGAAACACCATATATTTT. Translation gives CASSYSPGAGNTIYF.

This chain links TRBV28 with TRBJ1-2; 8 nucleotides line up with TRBD1. Germline assignment: CDR1 MDHEN and CDR2 SYDVKM. V lost 7 bases to trimming and J lost 2 bases; unmatched junction nucleotides: 3. The CDR3 totals 13 residues. This CDR3 is CASTTGGNYGYTF. In DNA form, the CDR3 reads TGTGCCAGCACCACAGGGGGAAACTATGGCTACACCTTC.

This chain links TRBV5-6 with TRBJ1-5; D is ambiguous. This CDR3 is built from 15 residues. Germline CDR1 reads SGHDT; CDR2 reads YYEEEE. Trimming took 2 bases from V and 4 from J, leaving 13 bases between them. CDR3 sequence: CASSFSGRLNQPQHF. The CDR3 region has the DNA TGTGCCAGCAGCTTTTCTGGCAGGCTAAATCAGCCCCAGCATTTT.

This sequence joins TRBV7-9 and TRBJ1-2; tentative D call: TRBD1 (5 bases). The germline V gene has CDR1 SEHNR and CDR2 FQNEAQ (reference sequence). The CDR3 is 15 amino acids. V dropped 5 bases and J dropped 8 bases, with 21 bases sitting between them. CDR3: CASSPPSGTSKGYTF. CDR3 nucleotides: TGTGCCAGCAGCCCTCCGTCCGGGACTTCAAAGGGCTACACCTTC.

This chain connects TRBV2 to TRBJ1-2; the match to TRBD1 covers 11 bases. CDR1 SNHLY and CDR2 FYNNEI come from the germline V gene. The CDR3 spans 15 residues. J was trimmed by 2 bases and V by 6 bases; bases with no gene match: 5. In DNA form, the CDR3 reads TGTGCCAGCAGGGCCGGGACAGGGGGGAACTATGGCTACACCTTC. Its translation is CASRAGTGGNYGYTF.

V gene TRBV5-4 combines with J gene TRBJ1-1, with D hard to call. V was pared by 4 bases and J by 5 bases, with 15 bases between. The CDR3 totals 14 residues. Germline V gene sequence: CDR1 SGHNT, CDR2 YYREEE (reference sequence). CDR3 loop: CASSRRRGVTEAFF. The CDR3 coding sequence is TGTGCCAGCAGCAGAAGACGGGGAGTGACTGAAGCTTTCTTT. The full variable domain, completed using reference TRBV5-4 and TRBJ1-1, is ETGVTQSPTHLIKTRGQQVTLRCSSQSGHNTVSWYQQALGQGPQFIFQYYREEENGRGNFPPRFSGLQFPNYSSELNVNALELDDSALYLCASSRRRGVTEAFFGQGTRLTVV.

V usage is TRBV13 and J usage is TRBJ2-7; 9 bases line up with TRBD1. The CDR3 runs to 15 residues. Germline V gene data show CDR1 as PRHDT and CDR2 as FYEKMQ (reference sequence). V shed 5 bases and J 3 bases; nucleotides not matched to a gene: 8. For the CDR3, the DNA is TGTGCCAGCAGCCAAGAAAGACAGGGGGACTACGAGCAGTACTTC. Translating gives CASSQERQGDYEQYF.

The chain recombines TRBV5-8 with TRBJ1-5; possibly TRBD1 for D (6 bases). The CDR3 is 13 amino acids. Trimming took off 1 base at V and 9 bases at J, with 11 bases between the two ends. Germline V gene data show CDR1 as SGHTS and CDR2 as YDEGEE. As DNA, the CDR3 is TGTGCCAGCAGCTTGACAGGGTCACGGCCCCAGCATTTT. This sequence encodes CASSLTGSRPQHF.

This clone has just a few counts. The chain uses TRBV4-1 and TRBJ2-6; the match to TRBD1 covers 8 bases. V shed 1 base, J shed 0 bases, and the junction held 5 bases outside the gene matches. Germline V gene data show CDR1 as MGHRA and CDR2 as YSYEKL. The CDR3 is made up of 18 amino acids. CDR3 sequence (DNA): TGCGCCAGCAGCCAAGGAACAGGGGGATACTCTGGGGCCAACGTCCTGACTTTC. Translated: CASSQGTGGYSGANVLTF.

This chain uses TRBV11-2 with TRBJ2-1, with 8 nucleotides matching TRBD2. This CDR3 region has 15 residues. Looked up from germline, CDR1 is SGHAT and CDR2 is FQNNGV. The V segment lost 1 base and the J segment 6 bases; nucleotides outside the gene matches: 5. The CDR3 DNA follows: TGTGCCAGCAGCTTAGCGCTGGGACTAGTCAATGAGCAGTTCTTC. This sequence encodes CASSLALGLVNEQFF.

This rearrangement joins TRBV4-3 to TRBJ1-1; D gene ambiguous. Trimming left V 0 bases short and J 4 bases short, with 12 bases between. The germline V gene has CDR1 LGHNA and CDR2 YSLEER. The CDR3 runs 15 residues. The CDR3 sequence is CASSQDADMGTEAFF. The CDR3 nucleotides read TGCGCCAGCAGCCAAGACGCGGATATGGGCACTGAAGCTTTCTTT.

The chain links TRBV19 to TRBJ1-1, with D possibly TRBD1 on 6 matching bases. CDR1 is LNHDA and CDR2 is SQIVND in the germline V gene (reference sequence). The V and J ends lost 7 bases and 0 bases respectively, with 15 bases between them. The CDR3 runs 15 residues. The DNA of the CDR3 is TGTGCCAGTAAGGTGGCAGGGGCGCTGAACACTGAAGCTTTCTTT. This sequence encodes CASKVAGALNTEAFF.

The J gene is TRBJ2-7, the V gene TRBV27; 7 bases are shared with TRBD2. V lost 4 bases to trimming and J lost 0 bases; unmatched junction nucleotides: 12. The germline V gene has CDR1 MNHEY and CDR2 SMNVEV (reference sequence). There are 17 residues in the CDR3. The CDR3 loop reads CASSSGGPTSGSYEQYF. The CDR3 coding sequence is TGTGCCAGCAGTTCGGGGGGTCCGACCTCAGGCTCCTACGAGCAGTACTTC.

V and J are TRBV7-2 and TRBJ1-1; D not certain. Germline V gene data show CDR1 as SGHTA and CDR2 as FQGNSA. V was trimmed by 6 bases and J by 6 bases, leaving 17 bases between them. The CDR3 spans 14 residues. The CDR3 sequence is CASRIQSELAEAFF. Written as DNA, the CDR3 is TGTGCCAGCAGGATACAAAGTGAACTCGCTGAAGCTTTCTTT. Filled out from reference TRBV7-2 and TRBJ1-1, the complete variable domain reads GAGVSQSPSNKVTEKGKDVELRCDPISGHTALYWYRQSLGQGLEFLIYFQGNSAPDKSGLPSDRFSAERTGGSVSTLTIQRTQQEDSAVYLCASRIQSELAEAFFGQGTRLTVV.

Note on this clone: Other DNA sequences in this specimen translate into the identical CDR3. The V gene is TRBV14, the J gene TRBJ2-2, with D perhaps given as TRBD1 or TRBD2 (5 bases each). From germline, CDR1 is SGHDN and CDR2 FVKESK. Trimming cost V 1 base and J 4 bases, with 10 bases left between them. The CDR3 has 15 residues. The CDR3 DNA is TGTGCCAGCAGCCAAGTTCGGGGCAGCACCGGGGAGCTGTTTTTT. This translates into CASSQVRGSTGELFF.

This clone has only a few counts. V gene TRBV19 combines with J gene TRBJ1-1; possibly TRBD1 for D (5 bases). V gave up 6 bases and J gave up 5 bases, with 13 bases separating them. Germline CDR1 and CDR2: LNHDA and SQIVND (reference sequence). The CDR3 sequence is 13 residues long. The CDR3 is CASRGARETEAFF. The CDR3 DNA reads TGTGCCAGTAGAGGGGCCAGGGAGACTGAAGCTTTCTTT.

This chain uses TRBV6-1 with TRBJ2-6; no firm D call. The germline V gene encodes CDR1 MNHNS and CDR2 SASEGT. There are 19 residues in the CDR3. V was shortened by 0 bases and J by 2 bases, with 17 bases between the two germline ends. The CDR3 nucleotides are TGTGCCAGCAGTGAAGCGTTGGCAGGATACCTGGCTGGGGCCAACGTCCTGACTTTC. This sequence encodes CASSEALAGYLAGANVLTF.

The chain employs TRBV5-1 and TRBJ2-1; D perhaps matches TRBD2 (5 bases). The CDR3 has 14 amino acids. V lost 5 bases to trimming and J lost 0 bases, with 9 bases between them. Per the germline V gene, CDR1 is SGHRS and CDR2 is YFSETQ. CDR3 residues: CASRYGNSYNEQFF. Written as DNA, the CDR3 is TGCGCCAGCAGATACGGGAACTCCTACAATGAGCAGTTCTTC.

CDR3 amino acids: CASSLVGTGAYEQYF. The DNA for the CDR3 is TGCGCCAGCAGCTTGGTTGGGACAGGGGCCTACGAGCAGTACTTC. This chain joins TRBV5-1 and TRBJ2-7; 10 nucleotides agree with TRBD1. CDR1 is SGHRS, CDR2 YFSETQ, per germline. V was clipped by 0 bases and J by 2 bases; unmatched bases: 2. There are 15 residues in the CDR3.

The V and J genes are TRBV6-1 and TRBJ2-7; TRBD1 is a possible D gene (5 bases). V lost 9 bases, J lost 2 bases, and 17 bases lay in between. The CDR3 extends over 14 amino acids. Germline V gene data show CDR1 as MNHNS and CDR2 as SASEGT. CDR3 loop: CASQGRAGPYEQYF. The CDR3 coding sequence is TGTGCCAGTCAAGGACGGGCAGGGCCCTACGAGCAGTACTTC.